A single sample gave rise to the 12 T cell receptor beta chains below, sequenced in a study of blood T cell repertoires in COVID-19. TCRdb's table, derived via immunoSEQ multiplex PCR, lists solely in-frame clones and lacks some. The profile shows 270,000 or so clones, approximately 81% of them singletons. The specimen was PBMCs or T cells enriched from blood (not recorded which). Receptor source: a woman in her forties or fifties who had been exposed to COVID-19.

The chain links TRBV20-1 to TRBJ2-1, with D perhaps matching TRBD2 (6 bases). Germline V gene sequence: CDR1 DFQATT, CDR2 SNEGSKA (reference sequence). The CDR3 consists of 11 residues. This CDR3 is CRSGTFNEQFF. The CDR3 DNA is TGCAGGAGTGGGACTTTCAATGAGCAGTTCTTC.

The chain carries TRBV28 and TRBJ1-2, with D possibly TRBD1 on 6 matching bases. The CDR3 is 11 amino acids. V was shortened by 7 bases and J by 7 bases, with 10 bases between the two germline ends. From germline, CDR1 is MDHEN and CDR2 SYDVKM. CDR3 coding DNA: TGTGCCAGCAACTGGGGGCGTGGCTACACCTTC. This gives the protein CASNWGRGYTF.

The V gene is TRBV24-1, the J gene TRBJ1-3; 8 bases are a match to TRBD1. V trimming: 4 bases; J trimming: 4 bases; junction bases outside the gene matches: 2. The CDR3 is 14 amino acids. Germline V gene data show CDR1 as KGHDR and CDR2 as SFDVKD. In DNA form, the CDR3 reads TGTGCCACCAGTGACAGGGGGCCGGGAAACACCATATATTTT. Protein product: CATSDRGPGNTIYF.

The chain is built from TRBV28 and TRBJ1-2; possible D gene TRBD1, 6 bases. The V gene's germline CDR1 is MDHEN and CDR2 SYDVKM. CDR3 length: 14 amino acids. V dropped 5 bases and J dropped 1 base, with 11 bases sitting between them. CDR3 sequence (DNA): TGTGCCAGCAGTCTGCAAGGGGGTAACTATGGCTACACCTTC. Its protein is CASSLQGGNYGYTF.

This clone was seen a few times. The rearrangement uses TRBV27 and TRBJ1-1; the match to TRBD1 covers 7 bases. Germline values: CDR1 MNHEY, CDR2 SMNVEV (reference sequence). J lost 7 bases, V lost 5 bases, and 13 bases had no gene match. The CDR3 extends over 15 amino acids. The CDR3 bases are TGTGCCAGCAGTCCAACCTCAGGGGGACCCTTTGAAGCTTTCTTT. Translating gives CASSPTSGGPFEAFF.

The V and J genes are TRBV16 and TRBJ2-7; D might be TRBD2 (5 bases). V shed 0 bases and J shed 6 bases, with 9 bases lying between them. The CDR3 totals 13 residues. Germline V CDR1 and CDR2: KGHSY, FQNENV. The CDR3 protein is CASSQSKAGEQYF. In nucleotides, the CDR3 is TGTGCCAGCAGCCAATCGAAGGCGGGCGAGCAGTACTTC.

The CDR3 DNA sequence: TGTGCCAGCAGCGCTCCGGGACATGGTCCCTACGAGCAGTACTTC. Its protein is CASSAPGHGPYEQYF. This sequence joins TRBV28 and TRBJ2-7, with D maybe TRBD1 (6 bases). Per germline, CDR1 MDHEN and CDR2 SYDVKM. V was cut by 6 bases and J by 2 bases, with 17 bases left in between. The CDR3 has 15 amino acids.

The genes are TRBV18 and TRBJ1-2; TRBD1 agrees at 7 bases. The CDR3 has 14 amino acids. J gave up 4 bases and V 3 bases, and 5 bases lay outside the gene matches. Germline CDR1 reads KGHSH; CDR2 reads LQKENI. The CDR3 coding sequence is TGTGCCAGCTCACCGGCGGGACAGACCTATGGCTACACCTTC. Amino acid sequence: CASSPAGQTYGYTF.

This clone was seen a single time. The chain joins TRBV5-6 to TRBJ2-1; 8 nucleotides line up with TRBD2. Germline-derived CDR1 and CDR2 are SGHDT and YYEEEE. The CDR3 runs to 15 residues. The V segment lost 2 bases and the J segment 2 bases; nucleotides outside the gene matches: 3. The CDR3 bases are TGTGCCAGCAGCTTACGGGGGGGCACCTACAATGAGCAGTTCTTC. Its translation: CASSLRGGTYNEQFF.

The chain has TRBV7-9 and TRBJ2-2; 7 nucleotides line up with TRBD1. Germline CDR1 reads SEHNR; CDR2 reads FQNEAQ (reference sequence). The CDR3 runs 15 residues. The trim removed 1 base at V and 5 bases at J, leaving 4 bases unmatched. The CDR3 region has the DNA TGTGCCAGCAGCTTAGGAGACAGGGCGACCGGGGAGCTGTTTTTT. Encoded protein: CASSLGDRATGELFF.

The chain links TRBV9 to TRBJ2-3, with 8 bases fitting TRBD1. Germline trimming cut 0 bases from V and 2 bases from J; bases unmatched to any gene: 5. CDR1 and CDR2 (germline): SGDLS, YYNGEE. This CDR3 has 16 residues. The CDR3, as DNA: TGTGCCAGCAGCGTAGGTAGGACAGGGCCCACAGATACGCAGTATTTT. Protein: CASSVGRTGPTDTQYF.

This chain connects TRBV2 to TRBJ2-7; no firm D call. There are 11 residues in the CDR3. Germline V lookup: CDR1 SNHLY, CDR2 FYNNEI. Deletions cut 2 bases from V and 6 bases from J, with 5 bases between. CDR3: CASSETVEQYF. CDR3 coding DNA: TGTGCCAGCAGTGAAACAGTCGAGCAGTACTTC.